One T cell receptor (beta chain) is described in this entry. CDR3 size: 18 residues. V was trimmed by 0 bases and J by 0 bases, leaving 18 bases between them. Germline CDR1 is MGHRA and CDR2 is YSYEKL. How the authors handled the data: Counts of nucleated cells, estimated from reference gene primer amplification, were obtained. Clones were read by immunoSEQ multiplex PCR, and TCRdb kept only the in-frame ones, dropping some. Clone size and V and J calls were adopted from that table, with D and trimming inferred from the DNA. The sample holds about 180,000 clones, approximately 86% seen once. This entry is derived from a study of blood T cell repertoires in COVID-19. Across the whole study: The analysed material was cDNA or gDNA that came from T cells, B-cell-depleted T cells, or PBMCs.

The sequence derives from a man over 45 with active or convalescent COVID-19. Specimen: peripheral blood. The rearrangement links TRBV4-1 to TRBJ2-7; D remains unclear. CDR3: CASSQDSNRFSSSYEQYF. The DNA for the CDR3 is TGCGCCAGCAGCCAAGATTCCAACAGATTTTCCTCCTCCTACGAGCAGTACTTC.